One sample yielded the 14 T cell receptor beta chains listed below, sequenced in a study of T cell responses to AZD1222 COVID-19 vaccine. Assay used: immunoSEQ multiplex PCR; TCRdb lists only in-frame clones, some missing. The sample yields about 130,000 clones, roughly 85% seen once. The sequencing used peripheral blood, collected on day 0 of AZD1222 vaccination. The receptor source for this set is an adult in good health.

This clone was observed a handful of times. The CDR3 protein is CSVDKAGNTEAFF. As DNA, the CDR3 is TGCAGCGTTGACAAGGCAGGGAACACTGAAGCTTTCTTT. The chain employs TRBV29-1 and TRBJ1-1; D gene uncertain. Trimming left V 3 bases short and J 1 base short, with 9 bases between. This CDR3 is built from 13 residues. Germline loops: CDR1 SQVTM, CDR2 ANQGSEA.

The chain combines TRBV27 with TRBJ1-2; D might be TRBD1 (6 bases). The CDR3 extends over 15 amino acids. The germline V and J ends were trimmed by 1 base and 1 base, with 10 bases remaining between them. Germline values: CDR1 MNHEY, CDR2 SMNVEV (reference sequence). CDR3 amino acids: CASSLWGAVNYGYTF. The DNA of the CDR3 is TGTGCCAGCAGTTTATGGGGGGCGGTTAACTATGGCTACACCTTC.

Worth noting for this clone: Other DNA sequences in the sample encode the same CDR3. V gene TRBV15 combines with J gene TRBJ1-5; D not resolved. Trimming pared 1 base from V and 7 bases from J, leaving 5 bases between. The CDR3 loop spans 12 amino acids. The germline V gene has CDR1 LNHNV and CDR2 YYDKDF (reference sequence). The CDR3 bases are TGTGCCACCAGCAGAGTGGGGCAGCCCCAGCATTTT. Translation: CATSRVGQPQHF.

The J gene is TRBJ1-1, the V gene TRBV23-1; no clear D gene. TRBV23-1 has ORF status, its function being uncertain. This CDR3 has 14 amino acids. Deletions cut 0 bases from V and 7 bases from J, with 12 bases between. CDR3 sequence (DNA): TGCGCCAGCAGTCAATCAGACTGCTCAAGTGAAGCTTTCTTT. It is translated as CASSQSDCSSEAFF.

The chain carries TRBV10-1 and TRBJ2-3; no definite D call. This CDR3 is 19 amino acids long. V was pared by 0 bases and J by 7 bases, with 26 bases between. From germline, CDR1 is WNHNN and CDR2 SYGVQD (reference sequence). In nucleotides, the CDR3 is TGCGCCAGCAGTGAGTCGGGCCCCGTCGGCGTCAAGGGAAGAAATACGCAGTATTTT. The encoded protein is CASSESGPVGVKGRNTQYF.

J is TRBJ2-2 and V is TRBV28; the D gene could be TRBD1 or TRBD2 (5 bases each). CDR1 MDHEN and CDR2 SYDVKM come from the germline V gene. V was trimmed by 5 bases and J by 0 bases, leaving 16 bases between them. The CDR3 runs 17 residues. DNA of the CDR3: TGTGCCAGCAGTCCACTAGGGGAAAATTCGAACACCGGGGAGCTGTTTTTT. Its protein is CASSPLGENSNTGELFF.

As DNA, the CDR3 is TGTGCCACCAGCAGGGGAGACGGACGCAATCAGCCCCAGCATTTT. Translation gives CATSRGDGRNQPQHF. The V and J genes are TRBV15 and TRBJ1-5; D not certain. V was trimmed by 3 bases and J by 2 bases, leaving 11 bases between them. The CDR3 length is 15 residues. Germline V lookup: CDR1 LNHNV, CDR2 YYDKDF (reference sequence).

The J gene is TRBJ2-5, the V gene TRBV7-8; 11 bases are a match to TRBD2. The CDR3 is 17 amino acids. CDR1 and CDR2 from the germline V gene are SGHVS and FQNEAQ. Germline trimming cut 7 bases from V and 5 bases from J; bases unmatched to any gene: 15. DNA for the CDR3: TGTGCCAGCATCGCAGCGACTAGCGGGACCGAGGGGGAGACCCAGTACTTC. Protein: CASIAATSGTEGETQYF.

The chain couples TRBV7-8 to TRBJ2-7, with TRBD2 matching over 11 bases. Germline CDR1 SGHVS, CDR2 FQNEAQ. V lost 5 bases, J lost 0 bases, and 6 bases stayed unmatched. The CDR3 covers 16 residues. The CDR3 reads CASSRLTSGSSYEQYF. In DNA, the CDR3 is TGTGCCAGCAGCCGTCTTACTAGCGGGAGCTCCTACGAGCAGTACTTC.

This clone is a singleton in its sample. This rearrangement joins TRBV11-2 to TRBJ1-1, with D possibly being TRBD1 (6 bases). The V gene lost 4 bases and the J gene lost 1 base, with 16 bases spanning the gap. The CDR3 has 16 residues. Germline lookup yields CDR1 SGHAT and CDR2 FQNNGV. CDR3 sequence (DNA): TGTGCCAGCAGCTCAGGCAGGGGCCGCGGGAACACTGAAGCTTTCTTT. This translates into CASSSGRGRGNTEAFF. Full variable domain (remainder filled in from reference TRBV11-2 and TRBJ1-1): EAGVAQSPRYKIIEKRQSVAFWCNPISGHATLYWYQQILGQGPKLLIQFQNNGVVDDSQLPKDRFSAERLKGVDSTLKIQPAKLEDSAVYLCASSSGRGRGNTEAFFGQGTRLTVV.

This clone was detected once. V and J are TRBV2 and TRBJ2-1, with TRBD1 identical over 7 bases. There are 15 residues in the CDR3. Germline CDR1 SNHLY, CDR2 FYNNEI. Trimming removed 7 bases from V and 1 base from J; junction bases left unmatched: 7. In nucleotides, the CDR3 is TGTGCCAGCACCGTTGGGACAGTTTCCTACAATGAGCAGTTCTTC. Translated: CASTVGTVSYNEQFF.

The chain combines TRBV27 with TRBJ1-3, with D unclear. CDR3 size: 13 residues. Germline-derived CDR1 and CDR2 are MNHEY and SMNVEV (reference sequence). Trimming took 1 base from V and 7 from J, leaving 8 bases between them. The CDR3 region is CASSLYGGNTIYF. CDR3 in DNA: TGTGCCAGCAGTTTATATGGAGGGAACACCATATATTTT.

This chain links TRBV21-1 with TRBJ1-4; the D segment call TRBD1 is taken from the table without a DNA check. TRBV21-1 is reported as a pseudogene. CDR3 length: 14 amino acids. The CDR3 DNA reads as TGTGCCAGCAGCAAACAGGGAACTAATGAAAAACTGTTTTTT. Its translation is CASSKQGTNEKLFF.

This sequence joins TRBV18 and TRBJ1-6; D call uncertain. CDR3 size: 14 residues. Per germline, CDR1 KGHSH and CDR2 LQKENI. V was pared by 2 bases and J by 5 bases, with 7 bases between. The CDR3 coding sequence is TGTGCCAGCTCACCAAGGTCAGATAATTCACCCCTCCACTTT. It encodes CASSPRSDNSPLHF.